Listed here are 11 T cell receptor beta chains from one sample, sequenced in a study of T cell responses to AZD1222 COVID-19 vaccine. The assay was immunoSEQ multiplex PCR, and TCRdb's table has in-frame clones only and misses some. Here the sample spans roughly 100,000 clones, 88% being singletons. Specimen: peripheral blood, collected on day 0 of AZD1222 vaccination. The receptors here all came from an adult in good health.

This clone was counted a few times. J is TRBJ2-5 and V is TRBV27; D remains unclear. CDR1 and CDR2 from the germline V gene are MNHEY and SMNVEV (reference sequence). The CDR3 length is 15 residues. V was trimmed by 2 bases and J by 10 bases, leaving 20 bases between them. The CDR3 reads CASSLLAPSSSDQYF. In nucleotides, the CDR3 is TGTGCCAGCAGTTTACTGGCTCCTTCCTCCTCGGACCAGTACTTC.

Turning to this clone: Other DNA sequences of this sample code for an identical CDR3. This chain uses TRBV29-1 with TRBJ1-1, with D perhaps matching TRBD1 (5 bases). The V end was cut by 6 bases, the J end by 0 bases, with 17 bases between. The CDR3 is 15 amino acids. The V gene's germline CDR1 is SQVTM and CDR2 ANQGSEA. This CDR3 is CSVAAGWGMNTEAFF. CDR3 sequence (DNA): TGCAGCGTAGCAGCAGGGTGGGGGATGAACACTGAAGCTTTCTTT.

The chain uses TRBV14 and TRBJ2-3; 9 bases map to TRBD1. Germline CDR1 SGHDN, CDR2 FVKESK. J lost 3 bases, V lost 5 bases, and 9 bases had no gene match. CDR3 size: 16 residues. CDR3 region: CASSSTGGVRTDTQYF. The CDR3 DNA reads TGTGCCAGCAGCAGTACAGGGGGCGTAAGGACAGATACGCAGTATTTT.

CDR3 protein: CASSLGQGDSPLHF. The CDR3 region has the DNA TGTGCCAGCAGCTTGGGGCAGGGTGATTCACCCCTCCACTTT. The chain is built from TRBV5-4 and TRBJ1-6, with a tentative D call TRBD1 (5 bases). Trimming cost V 0 bases and J 8 bases, with 9 bases left between them. The V gene's germline CDR1 is SGHNT and CDR2 YYREEE (reference sequence). CDR3 length equals 14 residues.

The gene calls are TRBV2 and TRBJ2-4; TRBD1 aligns across 7 bases. This CDR3 contains 13 residues. V trimming: 4 bases; J trimming: 10 bases; junction bases outside the gene matches: 7. The V gene's germline CDR1 is SNHLY and CDR2 FYNNEI. Here the CDR3 reads CASSGIQGVIQYF. The CDR3 DNA sequence: TGTGCCAGCAGTGGTATCCAGGGGGTAATTCAGTACTTC.

This clone was seen only once. The gene calls are TRBV24-1 and TRBJ1-2, with TRBD1 identical over 8 bases. The V and J ends lost 4 bases and 4 bases, in that order; junction bases with no gene match: 7. Germline V gene lookup returns CDR1 KGHDR and CDR2 SFDVKD. The CDR3 loop spans 15 amino acids. CDR3 in DNA: TGTGCCACCAGTGACGGCAGGGGGCTGAGCTATGGCTACACCTTC. This sequence encodes CATSDGRGLSYGYTF.

The chain is built from TRBV27 and TRBJ1-1, with D hard to call. The V gene lost 3 bases and the J gene lost 6 bases, with 8 bases spanning the gap. Looked up from germline, CDR1 is MNHEY and CDR2 is SMNVEV (reference sequence). The CDR3 has 12 amino acids. CDR3 bases: TGTGCCAGCAGTTTCCCGGGCGCTGAAGCTTTCTTT. Amino acid sequence: CASSFPGAEAFF.

The rearrangement uses TRBV4-1 and TRBJ1-2; 8 bases align to TRBD1. CDR3 length: 16 amino acids. Trimming took 3 bases from V and 0 from J; bases not matched to a gene: 6. In germline, CDR1 is MGHRA, CDR2 YSYEKL. This chain's CDR3 is CASSQFQGATNYGYTF. The DNA for the CDR3 is TGCGCCAGCAGCCAGTTTCAGGGGGCTACTAACTATGGCTACACCTTC.

The rearrangement links TRBV28 to TRBJ2-7; D not resolved. CDR1 and CDR2 from the germline V gene are MDHEN and SYDVKM. The CDR3 loop spans 11 amino acids. V lost 3 bases and J lost 8, with 8 bases in between. The CDR3 protein is CASSLMGKQYF. The CDR3 DNA follows: TGTGCCAGCAGTTTGATGGGGAAGCAGTACTTC.

The rearrangement links TRBV4-1 to TRBJ1-2; D not certain. This CDR3 has 15 residues. Looked up from germline, CDR1 is MGHRA and CDR2 is YSYEKL. The V end lost 5 bases, the J end lost 2 bases, and 15 bases lay between the germline ends. CDR3 in DNA: TGCGCCAGCAGCGACCGATCCGGGGTAAACTATGGCTACACCTTC. Residues: CASSDRSGVNYGYTF.

V and J are TRBV28 and TRBJ1-1; a weak D match, TRBD1 (5 bases). The CDR3 loop spans 14 amino acids. V was shortened by 7 bases and J by 1 base, with 13 bases between the two germline ends. CDR1 and CDR2 (germline): MDHEN, SYDVKM. The CDR3: CASNPGVANTEAFF. The CDR3 nucleotides are TGTGCCAGCAATCCGGGGGTAGCGAACACTGAAGCTTTCTTT. Filled out from reference TRBV28 and TRBJ1-1, the complete variable domain reads DVKVTQSSRYLVKRTGEKVFLECVQDMDHENMFWYRQDPGLGLRLIYFSYDVKMKEKGDIPEGYSVSREKKERFSLILESASTNQTSMYLCASNPGVANTEAFFGQGTRLTVV.